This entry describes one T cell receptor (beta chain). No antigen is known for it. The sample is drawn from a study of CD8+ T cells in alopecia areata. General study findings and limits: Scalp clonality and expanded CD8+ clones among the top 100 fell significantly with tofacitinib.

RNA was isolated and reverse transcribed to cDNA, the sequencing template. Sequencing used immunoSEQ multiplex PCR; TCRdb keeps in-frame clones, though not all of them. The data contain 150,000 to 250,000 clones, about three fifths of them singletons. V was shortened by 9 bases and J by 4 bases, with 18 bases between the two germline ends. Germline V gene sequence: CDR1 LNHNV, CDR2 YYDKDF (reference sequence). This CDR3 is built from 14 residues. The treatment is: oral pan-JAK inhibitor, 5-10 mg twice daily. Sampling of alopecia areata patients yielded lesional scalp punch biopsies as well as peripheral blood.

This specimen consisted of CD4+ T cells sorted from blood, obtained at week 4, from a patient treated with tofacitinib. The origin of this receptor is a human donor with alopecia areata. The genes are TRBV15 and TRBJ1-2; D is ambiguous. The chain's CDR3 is CATRFGQEGYGYTF. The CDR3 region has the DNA TGTGCCACGCGGTTTGGGCAGGAGGGCTATGGCTACACCTTC.